The rows below give T cell receptor beta chains drawn from one sample of a study of blood T cell repertoires in COVID-19. The protocol was immunoSEQ multiplex PCR, while the TCRdb copy is restricted to in-frame clones and leaves out a portion. The data show roughly 120,000 clones, roughly 90% seen once. The sample comprised peripheral blood. Receptors were obtained from a man aged 50-60 years with COVID-19, enrolled during active disease. CDR3s include the opening cysteine and the closing phenylalanine or tryptophan. The D gene is left open where the match is weak. The size of a clone is reported for some rows only, either as once, few or many, or as a class for expanded clones.

j_gene,d_gene,v_gene,abundance,CDR3nt,CDR3aa
TRBJ2-7,TRBD2,TRBV7-2,.,TGTGCCAGCAGCCCGGGACTAGCGAACTACGAGCAGTACTTC,CASSPGLANYEQYF
TRBJ2-3,.,TRBV7-9,.,TGTGCCAGCAACCCTCTCAGGGCCTCACCTAGCACAGATACGCAGTATTTT,CASNPLRASPSTDTQYF
TRBJ1-1,.,TRBV5-1,.,TGCGCCAGCAGCTCGAGCGGAGACGGGCGTGAAGCTTTCTTT,CASSSSGDGREAFF
TRBJ1-6,TRBD1,TRBV19,.,TGTGCCAGCAGGCCGGGACAGGGGTTTAATTCACCCCTCCACTTT,CASRPGQGFNSPLHF
TRBJ2-5,TRBD2,TRBV15,.,TGTGCCACCAGCCGCACGAGCGGGAGCGTGGAAGAGACCCAGTACTTC,CATSRTSGSVEETQYF
TRBJ1-5,.,TRBV28,.,TGTGCCATCCGTCGAGAAGCCAATCAGCCCCAGCATTTT,CAIRREANQPQHF
TRBJ1-2,TRBD1,TRBV27,.,TGTGCCAGCAGTTTACCCGGACAGGGCGATAGAGGGTATGGCTACACCTTC,CASSLPGQGDRGYGYTF
TRBJ2-5,.,TRBV3-1/TRBV3-2,.,TGTGCCAGCAGCCAGCTAATCGGACCCCCACGGGGGACCCAGTACTTC,CASSQLIGPPRGTQYF
TRBJ1-4,TRBD1,TRBV10-3,.,TGTGCCATCAGCGACAGGGCAACTAATGAAAAACTGTTTTTT,CAISDRATNEKLFF
TRBJ1-3,.,TRBV9,.,TGTGCCAGCAGCGTAGTTCCTGACACCATATATTTT,CASSVVPDTIYF
TRBJ1-6,TRBD1,TRBV7-3,.,TGTGCCAGCAGCTGGGACAGTCAGTCACCCCTCCACTTT,CASSWDSQSPLHF
TRBJ2-7,.,TRBV4-1,few,TGCGCCAGCAGCCAAGATCCCCTCTACGAGCAGTACTTC,CASSQDPLYEQYF
TRBJ2-1,.,TRBV19,.,TGTGCCAGTAGTATCGGGACTGGGAACAATGAGCAGTTCTTC,CASSIGTGNNEQFF
TRBJ2-1,.,TRBV6-1,.,TGTGCCAGCAGTGAGTCGGTGGGCATAGGCTACAATGAGCAGTTCTTC,CASSESVGIGYNEQFF
TRBJ2-1,.,TRBV9,.,TGTGCCAGCAGCGTAGCTGTACGGAGCTACAATGAGCAGTTCTTC,CASSVAVRSYNEQFF
TRBJ2-1,.,TRBV7-2,once,TGTGCCAGCAGCTTATTTCTCGAGAATGAGCAGTTCTTC,CASSLFLENEQFF
TRBJ1-6,TRBD1,TRBV3-1/TRBV3-2,.,TGTGCCAGCAGCAACTCCGGGACAGCGAATTCACCCCTCCACTTT,CASSNSGTANSPLHF
TRBJ2-3,.,TRBV2,.,TGTGCCAGCAGTGCCCAAGCGGGCACAGATACGCAGTATTTT,CASSAQAGTDTQYF
TRBJ1-2,TRBD1,TRBV4-3,.,TGCGCCAGCAGTCGGGACAGCCACTATGGCTACACCTTC,CASSRDSHYGYTF
TRBJ2-1,TRBD2,TRBV5-1,.,TGCGCCAGCAGCTTGGCCAGCGGGAAAATCAATGAGCAGTTCTTC,CASSLASGKINEQFF
TRBJ1-2,.,TRBV29-1,.,TGCAGCGTGACTTTTGAGAGTAACTATGGCTACACCTTC,CSVTFESNYGYTF
TRBJ1-2,.,TRBV28,.,TGTGCCAGCAGTTTGATTCCGGGGGGTGGCTACACCTTC,CASSLIPGGGYTF
TRBJ1-3,TRBD1,TRBV18,.,TGTGCCAGCTCACCAACAGGGGGAAGTGGAAACACCATATATTTT,CASSPTGGSGNTIYF
TRBJ1-1,TRBD1,TRBV6-5,.,TGTGCCAGCACTCCTGCAGGGACAGCCCAAGCTTTCTTT,CASTPAGTAQAFF
TRBJ2-5,TRBD2,TRBV5-4,.,TGTGCCAGCAGCCACGGCGGGGGGGAGACCCAGTACTTC,CASSHGGGETQYF
TRBJ2-2,TRBD2,TRBV19,.,TGTGCCAGTAGTCCGTCCTCCGGGACTACGAACACCGGGGAGCTGTTTTTT,CASSPSSGTTNTGELFF
TRBJ2-7,.,TRBV27,.,TGTGCCAGCAGTTCCGCGGGGCGGGAGCAGTACTTC,CASSSAGREQYF
TRBJ2-1,TRBD2,TRBV7-2,.,TGTGCCAGCAGCCCACGAGGACTAGCCTCCTACAATGAGCAGTTCTTC,CASSPRGLASYNEQFF
TRBJ2-7,TRBD1,TRBV9,.,TGTGCCAGCAGCGTAGGACCAGACAGGGTCTACGAGCAGTACTTC,CASSVGPDRVYEQYF
TRBJ1-3,TRBD1,TRBV3-1/TRBV3-2,.,TGTGCCAGCAGCCAAGGCGCGCCAGGGACAGTCTGGGGAAACACCATATATTTT,CASSQGAPGTVWGNTIYF
TRBJ1-2,TRBD1,TRBV7-2,.,TGTGCCAGCAGCCTACAGGGGGACAGTGACTATGGCTACACCTTC,CASSLQGDSDYGYTF
TRBJ2-2,.,TRBV5-5,.,TGTGCCAGCAGCTTGTTACAAGCGAACACCGGGGAGCTGTTTTTT,CASSLLQANTGELFF
TRBJ2-7,TRBD1,TRBV28,.,TGTGCCAGCAGACGACAGGGAGAATCCTACGAGCAGTACTTC,CASRRQGESYEQYF
TRBJ2-1,TRBD2,TRBV7-9,.,TGTGCCAGCAGCTTATCGACTAGCGGGATTCTTGAGCAGTTCTTC,CASSLSTSGILEQFF
TRBJ2-2,.,TRBV6-4,.,TGTGCCAGCAGTGAAGGGGATTCCGGGGAGCTGTTTTTT,CASSEGDSGELFF
TRBJ2-2,TRBD2,TRBV5-1,.,TGCGCCAGCAGCCTCCAACCGGGACTAGCGCCGCTCAACACCGGGGAGCTGTTTTTT,CASSLQPGLAPLNTGELFF
TRBJ2-1,.,TRBV6-5,.,TGTGCCAGTCGGGAAAGTCCCTACAATGAGCAGTTCTTC,CASRESPYNEQFF
TRBJ1-2,.,TRBV2,once,TGTGCCAGCAGTGCTAACAGGGCATCAAACTATGGCTACACCTTC,CASSANRASNYGYTF
TRBJ2-1,.,TRBV5-1,.,TGCGCCAGCAGCTTGTCCCCGGACAGATACAATGAGCAGTTCTTC,CASSLSPDRYNEQFF
TRBJ1-2,TRBD1,TRBV6-5,once,TGTGCCAGCGTATGGGACAGGAGTTTAAGTGGCTACACCTTC,CASVWDRSLSGYTF
TRBJ2-7,TRBD2,TRBV6-5,.,TGTGCCAGCCGAGTAGCGGGAGTCGCCTACGAGCAGTACTTC,CASRVAGVAYEQYF
TRBJ2-3,TRBD1,TRBV2,.,TGTGCCAGCCAGTCCCGGGACAGGGTAGATACGCAGTATTTT,CASQSRDRVDTQYF
TRBJ1-4,.,TRBV27,.,TGTGCCAGCAGCCGAACGTCGGCGGCCGCACCTAATGAAAAACTGTTTTTT,CASSRTSAAAPNEKLFF
TRBJ1-5,.,TRBV4-1,.,TGCGCCAGCAGCCAAGTTGCAGGTATTCAGCCCCAGCATTTT,CASSQVAGIQPQHF
TRBJ2-1,TRBD2,TRBV6-1,.,TGTGCCAGCAGTGACCCAATAGGATATAGCGGGAGGGCCCCCTACAATGAGCAGTTCTTC,CASSDPIGYSGRAPYNEQFF
TRBJ2-1,TRBD1,TRBV27,.,TGTGCCAGCAGTTTAGGGGGGACAGGATCGAATGAGCAGTTCTTC,CASSLGGTGSNEQFF
TRBJ1-1,.,TRBV6-5,.,TGTGCCACGGACAGAGGAACTGAAGCTTTCTTT,CATDRGTEAFF
TRBJ1-1,TRBD1,TRBV19,.,TGTGCCAGGGGACCGAGCCGCGACAGGGGGGGGAACACTGAAGCTTTCTTT,CARGPSRDRGGNTEAFF
TRBJ1-1,.,TRBV3-1/TRBV3-2,once,TGTGCCAGCAGCCAATTCCGGGACACCCCGAAAGAAGCTTTCTTT,CASSQFRDTPKEAFF
TRBJ1-2,.,TRBV6-5,.,TGTGCCAGCAGCCCCGGGAGGGGCAATGGCTACACCTTC,CASSPGRGNGYTF
TRBJ2-3,TRBD2,TRBV7-2,.,TGTGCCAGCAGCCGGGCGGGAGTTAGCACAGATACGCAGTATTTT,CASSRAGVSTDTQYF
TRBJ1-4,TRBD1,TRBV5-1,once,TGCGCCAGCAGCAACCAACCGGGACAGGGAAATGAAAAACTGTTTTTT,CASSNQPGQGNEKLFF
TRBJ1-4,TRBD1,TRBV19,.,TGTGCCAGTAGCGACAGGGGGACTAATGAAAAACTGTTTTTT,CASSDRGTNEKLFF
TRBJ2-7,.,TRBV28,.,TGTGCCAGCAGCCCCTCCGGTGACAGGTTGGGATACGAGCAGTACTTC,CASSPSGDRLGYEQYF